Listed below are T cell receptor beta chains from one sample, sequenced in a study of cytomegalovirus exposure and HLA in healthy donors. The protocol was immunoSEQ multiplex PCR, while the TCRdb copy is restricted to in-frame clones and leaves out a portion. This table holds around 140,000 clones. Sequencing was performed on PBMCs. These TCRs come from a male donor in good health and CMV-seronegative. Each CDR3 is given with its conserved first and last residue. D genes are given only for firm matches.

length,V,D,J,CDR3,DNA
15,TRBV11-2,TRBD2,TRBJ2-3,CASSYGGGRVDTQYF,TGTGCCAGCAGCTACGGAGGCGGGAGGGTGGATACGCAGTATTTT
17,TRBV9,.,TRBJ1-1,CASSVPPGGVWNTEAFF,TGTGCCAGCAGCGTCCCTCCGGGGGGGGTATGGAACACTGAAGCTTTCTTT
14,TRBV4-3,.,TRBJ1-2,CASSQAQTNYGYTF,TGCGCCAGCAGCCAAGCCCAAACTAACTATGGCTACACCTTC
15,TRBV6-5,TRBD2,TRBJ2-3,CASSYRGDGTDTQYF,TGTGCCAGCAGTTACCGGGGGGACGGCACAGATACGCAGTATTTT
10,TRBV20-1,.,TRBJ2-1,CSASDNEQFF,TGCAGTGCTAGCGACAATGAGCAGTTCTTC
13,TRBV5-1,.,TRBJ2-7,CASSEGVLGEQYF,TGCGCCAGCAGCGAAGGGGTTTTGGGGGAGCAGTACTTC
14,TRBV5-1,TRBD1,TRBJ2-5,CASSLAGGLETQYF,TGCGCCAGCAGCTTGGCAGGGGGCTTAGAGACCCAGTACTTC
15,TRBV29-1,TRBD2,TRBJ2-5,CSVAGSGRLQETQYF,TGCAGCGTAGCAGGTAGCGGGCGCCTCCAAGAGACCCAGTACTTC
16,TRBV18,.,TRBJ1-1,CASSPTWGEMNTEAFF,TGTGCCAGCTCACCAACTTGGGGCGAGATGAACACTGAAGCTTTCTTT
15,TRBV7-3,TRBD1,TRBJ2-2,CASSPYQGAGGELFF,TGTGCCAGCAGCCCCTACCAGGGGGCAGGCGGGGAGCTGTTTTTT
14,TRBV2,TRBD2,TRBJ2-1,CASSDGAGSNEQFF,TGTGCCAGCAGTGATGGAGCGGGGAGTAATGAGCAGTTCTTC
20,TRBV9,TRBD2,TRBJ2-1,CASSVASPGTSGRARDEQFF,TGTGCCAGCAGCGTAGCGTCGCCTGGGACTAGCGGGAGGGCCAGGGATGAGCAGTTCTTC
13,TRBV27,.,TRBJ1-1,CASSLTRDTEAFF,TGTGCCAGCAGTTTAACTAGAGACACTGAAGCTTTCTTT
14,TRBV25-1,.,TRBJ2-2,CASSDGGRGGELFF,TGTGCCAGCAGTGACGGAGGGCGCGGCGGGGAGCTGTTTTTT
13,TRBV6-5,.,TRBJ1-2,CASSNSGTNGYTF,TGTGCCAGCAGTAATTCCGGGACAAATGGCTACACCTTC
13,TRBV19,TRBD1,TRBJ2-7,CASSGTGPYEQYF,TGTGCCAGTAGTGGGACAGGTCCCTACGAGCAGTACTTC
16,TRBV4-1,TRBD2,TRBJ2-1,CASSQDRLAPLNEQFF,TGCGCCAGCAGCCAAGACCGACTAGCTCCTCTTAATGAGCAGTTCTTC
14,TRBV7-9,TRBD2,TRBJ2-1,CASSLSGTNNEQFF,TGTGCCAGCAGCTTATCCGGGACTAACAATGAGCAGTTCTTC
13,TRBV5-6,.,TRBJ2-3,CASSTTGTDTQYF,TGTGCCAGCAGCACGACTGGCACAGATACGCAGTATTTT
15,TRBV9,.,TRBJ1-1,CASSVAGGAVAEAFF,TGTGCCAGCAGCGTAGCGGGGGGCGCGGTGGCTGAAGCTTTCTTT
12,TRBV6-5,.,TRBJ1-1,CASSYYRVEAFF,TGTGCCAGCAGTTACTACAGGGTTGAAGCTTTCTTT
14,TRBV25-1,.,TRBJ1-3,CASSPNPGGNTIYF,TGTGCCAGCAGTCCCAACCCGGGGGGAAACACCATATATTTT
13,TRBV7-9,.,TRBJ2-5,CASSFLTQETQYF,TGTGCCAGCAGCTTTTTGACTCAAGAGACCCAGTACTTC
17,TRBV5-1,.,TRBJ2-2,CASSFYPSGVGTGELFF,TGCGCCAGCAGCTTTTACCCCTCAGGGGTGGGTACCGGGGAGCTGTTTTTT
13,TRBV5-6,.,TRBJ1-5,CASSLRENQPQHF,TGTGCCAGCAGCTTAAGGGAGAATCAGCCCCAGCATTTT
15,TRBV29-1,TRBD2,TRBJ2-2,CSVDGTRGRGGELFF,TGCAGCGTCGATGGGACTAGGGGAAGGGGCGGGGAGCTGTTTTTT
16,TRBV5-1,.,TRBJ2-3,CASSLGPGGRTDTQYF,TGCGCCAGCAGCCTGGGACCCGGAGGCAGGACAGATACGCAGTATTTT
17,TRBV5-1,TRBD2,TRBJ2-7,CASSFSLAGAGSYEQYF,TGCGCCAGCAGCTTTTCCCTGGCGGGAGCCGGCTCCTACGAGCAGTACTTC
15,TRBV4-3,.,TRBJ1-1,CASSQDRGFATEAFF,TGCGCCAGCAGCCAAGATAGGGGGTTTGCCACTGAAGCTTTCTTT
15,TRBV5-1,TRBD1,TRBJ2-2,CASSWGQGRTGELFF,TGCGCCAGCAGCTGGGGACAGGGTAGAACCGGGGAGCTGTTTTTT
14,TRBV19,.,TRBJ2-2,CASSMGRNTGELFF,TGTGCCAGTAGTATGGGCAGGAACACCGGGGAGCTGTTTTTT
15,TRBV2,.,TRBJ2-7,CASGPEGGATYEQYF,TGTGCCAGCGGTCCGGAGGGGGGGGCGACCTACGAGCAGTACTTC
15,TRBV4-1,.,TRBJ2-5,CASSQLYQGPETQYF,TGCGCCAGCAGCCAACTGTATCAGGGCCCAGAGACCCAGTACTTC
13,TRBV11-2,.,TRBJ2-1,CASRQQPGLQQFF,TGTGCCAGCAGACAGCAACCGGGACTGCAGCAGTTCTTC
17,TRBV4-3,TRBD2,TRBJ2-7,CASSQGTSGGLSYEQYF,TGCGCCAGCAGCCAAGGGACTAGCGGGGGCCTTTCCTACGAGCAGTACTTC
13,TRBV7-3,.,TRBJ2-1,CASSLRRDTTQFF,TGTGCCAGCAGCCTTCGACGGGACACAACGCAGTTCTTC
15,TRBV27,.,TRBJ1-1,CASTPWAGMNTEAFF,TGTGCCAGCACCCCCTGGGCAGGGATGAACACTGAAGCTTTCTTT
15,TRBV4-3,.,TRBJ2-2,CASSQGPMNTGELFF,TGCGCCAGCAGCCAAGGGCCGATGAACACCGGGGAGCTGTTTTTT
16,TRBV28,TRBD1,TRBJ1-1,CASSLPTGDGNTEAFF,TGTGCCAGCAGTTTACCGACAGGGGATGGGAACACTGAAGCTTTCTTT
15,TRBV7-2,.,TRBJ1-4,CASSLFTTTNEKLFF,TGTGCCAGCAGCTTATTTACTACTACTAATGAAAAACTGTTTTTT
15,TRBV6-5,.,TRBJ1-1,CASSYSNTLNTEAFF,TGTGCCAGCAGTTACTCTAACACCTTGAACACTGAAGCTTTCTTT
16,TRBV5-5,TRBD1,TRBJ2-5,CASRSDRALLQETQYF,TGTGCCAGCAGGTCGGACAGGGCACTATTACAAGAGACCCAGTACTTC
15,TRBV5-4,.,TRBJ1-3,CASSHDRRSGNTIYF,TGTGCCAGCAGCCATGACAGGCGCTCTGGAAACACCATATATTTT
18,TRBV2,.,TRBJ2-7,CASSERRYSFARSYEQYF,TGTGCCAGCAGTGAAAGGAGATATAGTTTTGCTAGGTCCTACGAGCAGTACTTC
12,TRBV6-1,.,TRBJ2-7,CASSPGYYEQYF,TGTGCCAGTAGCCCCGGATACTACGAGCAGTACTTC
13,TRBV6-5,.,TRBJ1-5,CATRQGPGQPQHF,TGTGCCACGCGTCAGGGTCCGGGTCAGCCCCAGCATTTT
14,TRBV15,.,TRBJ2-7,CATSSYRASYEQYF,TGTGCCACCAGCAGTTACAGGGCGTCCTACGAGCAGTACTTC
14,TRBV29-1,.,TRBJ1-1,CSGVPGLGDWGAFF,TGCAGCGGAGTACCGGGGTTGGGAGACTGGGGAGCTTTCTTT
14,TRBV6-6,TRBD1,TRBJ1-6,CASSVGQGAIPLHF,TGTGCCAGCAGTGTGGGACAGGGCGCAATTCCCCTCCACTTT
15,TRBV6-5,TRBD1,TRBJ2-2,CASSRGQGPTGELFF,TGTGCCAGCAGTAGGGGACAGGGACCCACCGGGGAGCTGTTTTTT
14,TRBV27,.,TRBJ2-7,CASSLRTASYEQYF,TGTGCCAGCAGTTTAAGGACAGCATCCTACGAGCAGTACTTC
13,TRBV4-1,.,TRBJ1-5,CASSRRYNQPQHF,TGCGCCAGCAGCCGTAGATACAATCAGCCCCAGCATTTT
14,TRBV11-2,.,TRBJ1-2,CASSLKTANYGYTF,TGTGCCAGCAGCTTAAAAACGGCTAACTATGGCTACACCTTC
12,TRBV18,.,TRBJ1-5,CASSPENQPQHF,TGTGCCAGCTCCCCCGAGAATCAGCCCCAGCATTTT
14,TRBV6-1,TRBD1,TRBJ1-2,CASSELDRVSGYTF,TGTGCCAGCAGTGAACTTGACAGGGTCTCTGGCTACACCTTC
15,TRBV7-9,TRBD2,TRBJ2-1,CASTHGGASYNEQFF,TGTGCCAGCACCCACGGGGGGGCCTCCTACAATGAGCAGTTCTTC
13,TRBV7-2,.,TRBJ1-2,CASSLQGPRGYTF,TGTGCCAGCAGCTTACAGGGGCCTCGGGGCTACACCTTC